This T cell receptor (beta chain) was recorded in a study of cytomegalovirus exposure and HLA in healthy donors (dated by TCRdb to about 2017). Background on the whole study: According to an earlier analysis of around 600 of the donors, some 170 million T cells yielded some 110 million unique TCR beta sequences and about 300 Gb of sequence data. On average, about 240,000 unique TCR beta nucleotide sequences were sequenced per donor among fewer than 500 genotyped donors of the cohort, with 15% to 20% of those sequences being non-productive. The number of donors typed differed by locus, with about 629-630 for A, B, C, DRB1 and DQB1, around 560 for DQA1, 600 to 610 for DPA1, and roughly 450 for DPB1. A later analysis re-examined previously published TCR beta repertoires from around 670 donors and added high-resolution HLA genotyping to investigate patterns of TCR occurrence. All discovery cohort repertoires had been generated using a single sequencing platform. A later genetic analysis used genome-wide SNP genotypes for about three fifths of the 666 donors, treating that subset as a discovery cohort. An earlier analysis of approximately 630 of the donors applied high-throughput TCR beta sequencing to assess whether each TCR beta V gene segment acted as functional or pseudogenic. The study aimed to test whether signatures of past pathogen exposure could be identified by cataloging public T cell receptors. Of the roughly 390 genotyped donors, over 80% were placed in the genetic ancestry cluster associated with self-reported Caucasian donors. High-throughput TCR immunosequencing, statistical association of individual TCRs with disease status, and machine learning were combined to predict cytomegalovirus infection status. An early release that covered some 640 HLA-typed donors contained 300 to 350 gigabases of sequencing data and roughly 84 million unique TCR sequences. Because of strong linkage in the cohort, four to six DR-DQ haplotypes were treated as single units for association and clustering. Rather than drawing on any new phenotypic data, the later analysis identified candidate immune exposures from TCR beta sequences and the way those sequences occurred across donors. The study used immunosequencing to profile the T cell repertoires of around 600 subjects and linked those repertoires to cytomegalovirus serostatus. Both class I and class II loci were covered by HLA typing, at four-digit resolution. A separate validation cohort of roughly 120 different subjects was used in addition to the roughly 700-subject first cohort. Alongside the repertoire data, information on donor age, sex, ethnicity and CMV serostatus was compiled.

Beyond this particular receptor, the publication reports: The study gave a list of roughly 150 TCR beta chains associated with cytomegalovirus. The classifier was reported to diagnose cytomegalovirus status with high specificity and sensitivity in both the original and validation cohorts. In a later analysis, most CMV-associated TCR beta chains were found to appear HLA-restricted, with HLA associations seemingly driven largely by CMV exposure. Immune exposure information for the cohort was limited to CMV serostatus. In a later analysis, several top co-occurrence clusters were reported to appear linked to parvovirus B19, influenza, CMV and Epstein-Barr virus. Assigning TCR associations to individual alleles was difficult when HLA alleles, especially DR and DQ, strongly co-occurred. Specific HLA alleles were associated with over 15,000 TCR beta sequences at a false discovery rate of 0.05 in a later analysis. In a later genetic analysis, a missense DCLRE1C variant was associated with V-gene and J-gene trimming of TCR beta chains, and the association was replicated in an independent cohort. A further reported finding was that TCR beta sequences accurately predicted the HLA-A and HLA-B alleles for most subjects in the first cohort. Because counts were too low, roughly 16 rarely observed V segments, including chromosome 9 orphons, were left out of the earlier analysis of approximately 500 of the donors. Presence/absence analyses assumed roughly uniform sequencing depth across donors, an assumption that may not hold. A later genetic analysis reported fewer N-insertions in productive TCRs among donors in an Asian-associated ancestry cluster than the roughly 640-donor mean. Because the 87-base-pair reads could not distinguish some IMGT-functional V segments, including TRBV6-2 and TRBV6-3, those segments were excluded. Across donors, most TCR sequences were observed very rarely, whereas some public TCRs were present in many individuals. It was suggested by the authors that the approach could potentially be generalized to other disease states and immunological phenotypes. Three of the identified cytomegalovirus-associated TCR beta chains were confirmed in vitro to be specific for cytomegalovirus antigens. In a later analysis, the rate of TCR association differed among HLA loci, with DRB1 alleles having the most associated TCRs and HLA-C alleles having the fewest. A cluster of highly shared sequence variants was judged likely to be a technical artifact of the sequencing pipeline. Because HLA typing was missing for some donors at each locus, association tests included only the typed subset. In a later analysis, HLA-associated TCR beta chains showed more clonal expansion and lower generation probabilities than non-associated chains that were equally common. Correlated functional status among segregating V segments might be attributable to linkage disequilibrium, but an unknown experimental factor could not be ruled out. An earlier analysis of approximately 570 of the donors showed that most TCR beta V segments appeared in productive rearrangements either about 90% or about 30% of the time, which broadly matched IMGT annotations. In this cohort, only TCR beta chains were sequenced, and detectable features were limited by the absence of alpha or paired-chain data.

In total, roughly 710 healthy bone marrow donors made up the cohort. At the time of sampling, every cohort member was nominally healthy, though immune exposures that went unrecorded were likely present. The donor tested CMV seronegative and was one of the 352 seronegative cohort members. A peripheral blood sample was provided by each donor, and peripheral blood mononuclear cells were used for TCR beta sequencing. Genomic DNA was extracted from the blood cell samples with the Qiagen DNeasy Blood Extraction Kit. With respect to this clone: Its antigen has not been determined. No base-level quality is on record; no much larger clone is a single base apart.

The library was prepared using the immunoSEQ multiplex PCR assay. For the multiplex PCR, a mixture combining 60 forward primers for TCR Vbeta segments and 13 reverse primers for TCR Jbeta segments was used. The CDR3 region of rearranged TCR beta genes was amplified from genomic DNA by a multiplex PCR assay. Amplified TCR beta libraries were sequenced as 87-base-pair reads on the Illumina HiSeq System. For the original study's pipeline: A later analysis tallied approximately 87 million unique TCR beta chains across the 650 to 750 repertoires, and around 9.9 million of those chains were shared by two or more donors. A nearest-neighbor algorithm error-corrected the raw reads and collapsed the reads into unique sequences, merging closely related sequences to remove PCR and sequencing errors. To assign V, D and J gene segments, CDR3 sequences were aligned to IMGT reference sequences. For a sequence to be retained, at least a six-nucleotide match to both a V gene segment and a J gene segment was required. A rearrangement was called productive if the CDR3 had no stop codons and remained in frame with V and J, and every other rearrangement was called non-productive. CDR3 was defined by IMGT convention, running from the second conserved V-encoded cysteine to the conserved J-encoded phenylalanine. The earlier analysis of about 500 of the donors excluded sequences that lacked an unambiguous match to a single V gene segment. In an earlier analysis of approximately 500 of the donors, a V segment was called functional when productive rearrangements were above 56.7%, and segregating when the standard deviation between donors exceeded 5%. A statistical classification framework was built for diagnosing cytomegalovirus status from the catalog of TCR beta chain sequences. In a later analysis, V and J genes were assigned by comparing TCR nucleotide sequences against IMGT/GENE-DB human TR gene sequences. In a later analysis, CDR3 sequences and most-parsimonious VDJ recombination scenarios were assigned using the TCRdist pipeline. In a later analysis, each TCR beta chain was defined by its CDR3 amino acid sequence together with its V-gene family, and reads lacking a unique V-gene family were excluded. To address suspected cross-contamination and a sequencing artifact, a later analysis removed 450 to 700 highly shared, low-generation-probability nucleotide sequences. For each public chain, a later analysis derived a clonal expansion index from normalized ranks of inferred template counts within each repertoire. A later analysis computed generation probabilities with a VDJ recombination model fitted to out-of-frame rearrangements, and checked the results against IGoR. In a later analysis, TCR-TCR, TCR-HLA and TCR-CMV co-occurrence was scored with hypergeometric tests, and a repertoire-size bias correction was applied to TCR pairs. False discovery rates were estimated in a later analysis by permuting HLA or CMV assignments 20 times. In a later analysis, co-occurring TCRs were grouped with DBSCAN, and TCRdist sequence similarity was added when clustering was performed within HLA-allele-positive subsets. Co-occurrence clustering excluded repertoires with fewer than 30,000 or more than 120,000 public chains, plus five with anomalous nucleotide sharing. TCRdb obtained this table from immuneACCESS and retained in-frame rearrangements with V and J assigned. These tables miss some clones; where compared with another copy, unresolved V genes account for less than half of the shortfall, and the remainder is unexplained. The D gene and trimming were derived from the DNA, and the V and J assignments and clone size from that table. The sample records around 190,000 clones, about 77% of which are singletons. The ten largest clones add up to about 2.7% of the sample.

The CDR3 spans 15 residues, from the cysteine through the phenylalanine. Only the CDR3 portion is preserved as DNA: 45 bases, with reading frame beginning at the first base. In the germline V gene, CDR1 corresponds to SGHVS and CDR2 to FNYEAQ. The junction shows trimming of 5 bases on V and 4 bases on J, and the gene matches do not reach 7 bases of it. The TCR originated in a woman aged 25 to 39 in good health and CMV-seronegative. The rearranged chain carries TRBV7-6 and TRBJ2-1; a stretch of 8 junction bases matches TRBD1. Sequencing was performed on PBMCs. Read as DNA, the sequence is TGTGCCAGCAGCGGCTGGACAGGGAGTTACAATGAGCAGTTCTTC. Its protein product is CASSGWTGSYNEQFF.